These 13 T cell receptor beta chains came from one sample sequenced in a study of blood T cell repertoires in COVID-19. Sequencing was performed with immunoSEQ multiplex PCR; in TCRdb, only in-frame clones are kept and a portion is missing. The sample holds about 270,000 clones, around 87% seen once. What was sequenced was peripheral blood. The receptors originated from a woman aged 45 to 65 with acute or convalescent COVID-19.

The J gene is TRBJ2-1, the V gene TRBV4-1, with TRBD1 matching over 10 bases. The CDR3 consists of 16 residues. The germline gives CDR1 MGHRA, CDR2 YSYEKL. Trimming took 0 bases from V and 7 from J; bases not matched to a gene: 6. DNA for the CDR3: TGCGCCAGCAGCCAAGAAAGGGACAGGGGTTGGAATGAGCAGTTCTTC. It specifies CASSQERDRGWNEQFF.

The chain couples TRBV5-1 to TRBJ2-1, with D possibly matching TRBD2 (5 bases). Germline V CDR1 and CDR2: SGHRS, YFSETQ. The V end was cut by 4 bases, the J end by 8 bases, with 19 bases between. The CDR3 is 15 amino acids. The CDR3 here is CASSLGPKRSHEQFF. CDR3 bases: TGCGCCAGCAGCCTAGGGCCTAAGCGGAGCCATGAGCAGTTCTTC.

The V and J genes are TRBV28 and TRBJ1-2, with a tentative D call TRBD1 (6 bases). The germline CDR1 and CDR2 sequences are MDHEN and SYDVKM. Between the trimmed V and J ends, which lost 3 bases and 6 bases, there was a span of 20 bases. The CDR3 is 16 residues long. The CDR3 is CASSFRGAGINNGYTF. CDR3 nucleotides: TGTGCCAGCAGTTTCAGGGGTGCAGGGATTAATAATGGCTACACCTTC.

This chain links TRBV6-4 with TRBJ2-3; D call uncertain. CDR3 size: 13 residues. Germline assignment: CDR1 MRHNA and CDR2 SNTAGT. Trimming left V 2 bases short and J 3 bases short, with 6 bases between. The CDR3, as DNA: TGTGCCAGCAGTGACCAACATACAGATACGCAGTATTTT. Amino acids: CASSDQHTDTQYF.

J is TRBJ2-3 and V is TRBV4-1; 11 bases align to TRBD2. Germline CDR1 is MGHRA and CDR2 is YSYEKL. This CDR3 comprises 17 residues. The junction had 6 bases not matched to a gene; V was cut back by 1 base and J by 3 bases. CDR3 sequence: CASSQGLAGLYTDTQYF. CDR3 in DNA: TGCGCCAGCAGCCAAGGACTAGCGGGATTGTATACAGATACGCAGTATTTT.

This rearrangement joins TRBV10-3 to TRBJ2-5, with 7 bases fitting TRBD2. J gave up 4 bases and V 8 bases, and 7 bases lay outside the gene matches. The germline CDR1 and CDR2 sequences are ENHRY and SYGVKD. The CDR3 has 13 amino acids. The CDR3 sequence is CAIDAGAGETQYF. The CDR3, as DNA: TGTGCCATCGACGCGGGAGCCGGAGAGACCCAGTACTTC.

This chain joins TRBV5-4 and TRBJ2-3; D ambiguous. This CDR3 has 14 amino acids. Trimming removed 2 bases at V and 4 bases at J, with 11 bases between. CDR1 and CDR2 from the germline V gene are SGHNT and YYREEE (reference sequence). CDR3 DNA: TGTGCCAGCAGCTTAGGTTTAGGAGCAGATACGCAGTATTTT. Amino acid sequence: CASSLGLGADTQYF.

CDR3 sequence: CASSLDQGVGEQFF. CDR3 sequence (DNA): TGTGCCAGCAGCTTGGACCAGGGGGTCGGTGAGCAGTTCTTC. The chain has TRBV5-4 and TRBJ2-1; 7 bases fit TRBD1. V gave up 0 bases and J gave up 9 bases; unmatched junction bases: 6. The germline CDR1 and CDR2 sequences are SGHNT and YYREEE (reference sequence). CDR3 length: 14 residues.

This chain joins TRBV21-1 and TRBJ1-2; the D call of TRBD1 is as the table states it, not checked on the DNA. TRBV21-1 is designated a pseudogene. The CDR3 runs to 12 residues. This CDR3 is CASIWTGYGYTF. In nucleotides, the CDR3 is TGTGCCAGCATCTGGACAGGGTATGGCTACACCTTC.

The V gene is TRBV10-3, the J gene TRBJ2-3; 16 bases match TRBD2. J gave up 4 bases and V 4 bases, and 11 bases lay outside the gene matches. Germline CDR1 reads ENHRY; CDR2 reads SYGVKD. This CDR3 has 19 amino acids. CDR3 nucleotides: TGTGCCATCAGTGGGGGGACTAGCGGGAGGGCCCGGAGCGCAGATACGCAGTATTTT. The encoded protein is CAISGGTSGRARSADTQYF.

The chain uses TRBV6-4 and TRBJ2-7; no clear D gene. Trimming shortened V by 4 bases and J by 4 bases, and 11 bases separated the two germline ends. Germline CDR1 is MRHNA and CDR2 is SNTAGT. The CDR3 is 13 amino acids. CDR3 in amino acids: CASSVLVGYEQYF. Written as DNA, the CDR3 is TGTGCCAGCAGTGTGCTAGTTGGATACGAGCAGTACTTC.

For the CDR3, the DNA is TGTGCCAGCAGCTCGTACAGGGCCACGCAGTATTTT. It yields the protein CASSSYRATQYF. The V call is TRBV5-6, the J call TRBJ2-3, with a possible D match to TRBD1 (6 bases). CDR3 length: 12 amino acids. Trimming removed 3 bases at V and 9 bases at J, with 11 bases between. From germline, CDR1 is SGHDT and CDR2 YYEEEE. Using reference TRBV5-6 and TRBJ2-3 for the parts outside the CDR3, the full variable domain is DAGVTQSPTHLIKTRGQQVTLRCSPKSGHDTVSWYQQALGQGPQFIFQYYEEEERQRGNFPDRFSGHQFPNYSSELNVNALLLGDSALYLCASSSYRATQYFGPGTRLTVL.

V usage is TRBV7-9 and J usage is TRBJ1-1, with TRBD1 identical over 7 bases. The J segment lost 5 bases and the V segment lost 5 bases, leaving 11 bases of the junction unmatched. The germline gives CDR1 SEHNR, CDR2 FQNEAQ (reference sequence). The CDR3 consists of 15 residues. The CDR3 here is CASSHSQGEYTEAFF. The CDR3 bases are TGTGCCAGCAGCCACTCCCAGGGGGAGTATACTGAAGCTTTCTTT.